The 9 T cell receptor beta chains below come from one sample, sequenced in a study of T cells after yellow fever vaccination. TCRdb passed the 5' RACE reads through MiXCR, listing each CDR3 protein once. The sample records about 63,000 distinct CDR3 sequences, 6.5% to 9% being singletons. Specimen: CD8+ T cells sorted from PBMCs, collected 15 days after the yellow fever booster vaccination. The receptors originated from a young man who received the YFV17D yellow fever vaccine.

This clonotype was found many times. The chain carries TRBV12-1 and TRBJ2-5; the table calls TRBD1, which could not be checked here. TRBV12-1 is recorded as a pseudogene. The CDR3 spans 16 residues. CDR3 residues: CASSLKRGAYQETQYF. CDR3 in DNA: TGTGCCAGCAGCCTAAAAAGAGGGGCATACCAAGAGACCCAGTACTTC.

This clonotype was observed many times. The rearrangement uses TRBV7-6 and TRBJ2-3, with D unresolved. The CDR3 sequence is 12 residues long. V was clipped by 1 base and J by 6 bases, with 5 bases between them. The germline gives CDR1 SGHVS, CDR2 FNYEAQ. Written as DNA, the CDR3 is TGTGCCAGCAGCTTAGACGGGGATACGCAGTATTTT. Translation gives CASSLDGDTQYF. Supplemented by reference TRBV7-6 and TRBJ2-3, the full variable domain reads GAGVSQSPRYKVTKRGQDVALRCDPISGHVSLYWYRQALGQGPEFLTYFNYEAQQDKSGLPNDRFSAERPEGSISTLTIQRTEQRDSAMYRCASSLDGDTQYFGPGTRLTVL.

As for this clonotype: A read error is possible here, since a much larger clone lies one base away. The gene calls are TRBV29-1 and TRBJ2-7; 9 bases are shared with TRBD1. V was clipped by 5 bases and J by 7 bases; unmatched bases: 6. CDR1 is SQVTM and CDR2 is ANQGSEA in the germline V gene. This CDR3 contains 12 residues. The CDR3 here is CSVRDRDKEQYF. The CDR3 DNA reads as TGCAGCGTTAGGGACAGGGATAAGGAGCAGTACTTC.

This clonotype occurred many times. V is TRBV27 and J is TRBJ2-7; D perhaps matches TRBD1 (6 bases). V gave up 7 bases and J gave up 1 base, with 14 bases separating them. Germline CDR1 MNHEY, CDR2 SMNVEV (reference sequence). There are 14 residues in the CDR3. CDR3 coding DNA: TGTGCCAGCACTAGCCGGGACAAATCCTACGAGCAGTACTTC. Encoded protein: CASTSRDKSYEQYF.

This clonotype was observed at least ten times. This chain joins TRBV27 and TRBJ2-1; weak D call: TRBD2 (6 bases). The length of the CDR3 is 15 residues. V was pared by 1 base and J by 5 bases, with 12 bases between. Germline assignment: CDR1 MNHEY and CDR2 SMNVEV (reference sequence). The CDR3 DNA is TGTGCCAGCAGTTTATTGGGGGGTCAGGACAATGAGCAGTTCTTC. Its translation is CASSLLGGQDNEQFF.

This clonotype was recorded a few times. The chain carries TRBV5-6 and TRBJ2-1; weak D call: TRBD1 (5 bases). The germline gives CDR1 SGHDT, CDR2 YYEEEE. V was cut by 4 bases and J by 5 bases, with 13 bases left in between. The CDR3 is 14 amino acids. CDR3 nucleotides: TGTGCCAGCAGCCGCCCCCCCAGGGACAATGAGCAGTTCTTC. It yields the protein CASSRPPRDNEQFF.

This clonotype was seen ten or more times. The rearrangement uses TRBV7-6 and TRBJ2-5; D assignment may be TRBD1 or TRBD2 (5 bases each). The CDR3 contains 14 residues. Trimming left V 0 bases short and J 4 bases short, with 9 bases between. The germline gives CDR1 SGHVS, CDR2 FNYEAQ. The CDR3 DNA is TGTGCCAGCAGCTTAGCGCCGGGGCGAGAGACCCAGTACTTC. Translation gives CASSLAPGRETQYF.

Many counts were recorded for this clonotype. CDR3 nucleotides: TGTGCCAGCAGACCAGGGGGGGCGGGGGCCCAGTTCTTC. This gives the protein CASRPGGAGAQFF. The chain carries TRBV7-2 and TRBJ2-1; either TRBD1 or TRBD2 may fit D (7 bases each). The CDR3 totals 13 residues. V dropped 6 bases and J dropped 13 bases, with 19 bases sitting between them. Per the germline V gene, CDR1 is SGHTA and CDR2 is FQGNSA.

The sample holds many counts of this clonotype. The CDR3 nucleotides are TGTGCCAGCAGTTCGTACCGGACACGGGCGGGTGAGCAGTTCTTC. It translates to CASSSYRTRAGEQFF. V gene TRBV27 combines with J gene TRBJ2-1, with D perhaps being TRBD1 or TRBD2 (5 bases each). The germline gives CDR1 MNHEY, CDR2 SMNVEV (reference sequence). V was shortened by 4 bases and J by 9 bases, with 19 bases between the two germline ends. This CDR3 has 15 amino acids.